The 20 T cell receptor beta chains below all came from one sample that was sequenced in a study of blood T cell repertoires in COVID-19. Sequencing used immunoSEQ multiplex PCR; TCRdb keeps in-frame clones, though not all of them. The data contain more than 200,000 clones, around 89% of them singletons. Specimen: peripheral blood. The receptors stem from an older man with acute or convalescent COVID-19.

This chain connects TRBV28 to TRBJ2-7; a possible D gene is TRBD2 (6 bases). The germline V gene encodes CDR1 MDHEN and CDR2 SYDVKM. This CDR3 has 13 amino acids. The V end was cut by 3 bases, the J end by 1 base, with 7 bases between. CDR3 coding DNA: TGTGCCAGCAGTTTGCGGGGTTCCTACGAGCAGTACTTC. Its translation: CASSLRGSYEQYF.

This chain links TRBV19 with TRBJ1-1; D unclear. V was trimmed by 3 bases and J by 0 bases, leaving 17 bases between them. The CDR3 runs to 17 residues. Germline V gene lookup returns CDR1 LNHDA and CDR2 SQIVND (reference sequence). For the CDR3, the DNA is TGTGCCAGTAGTATTGATGTAGGCGGGAGCATGAACACTGAAGCTTTCTTT. It codes for CASSIDVGGSMNTEAFF.

The gene calls are TRBV5-8 and TRBJ2-7; a possible D gene is TRBD2 (5 bases). CDR3 length: 12 residues. Germline V gene lookup returns CDR1 SGHTS and CDR2 YDEGEE. V was clipped by 5 bases and J by 6 bases, with 12 bases between them. The DNA of the CDR3 is TGTGCCAGCAGTCAATATCGGGGCGAGCAGTACTTC. As protein: CASSQYRGEQYF.

The genes are TRBV19 and TRBJ1-3, with no clear D. This CDR3 has 16 residues. Trimming stripped 6 bases from V and 0 bases from J, with 15 bases between. The germline V gene has CDR1 LNHDA and CDR2 SQIVND (reference sequence). CDR3 loop: CASRPAAASSGNTIYF. Here the CDR3 DNA reads TGTGCCAGTAGACCAGCGGCGGCGAGCTCTGGAAACACCATATATTTT.

The rearrangement links TRBV6-6 to TRBJ2-3; the D gene is possibly TRBD1 (6 bases). The CDR3 is made up of 13 amino acids. Trimming cost V 6 bases and J 3 bases, with 10 bases left between them. CDR1 is MNHNY and CDR2 is SVGAGI in the germline V gene (reference sequence). The CDR3 sequence is CASRLTGTDTQYF. DNA of the CDR3: TGTGCCAGCAGGTTAACAGGGACAGATACGCAGTATTTT.

This sequence joins TRBV18 and TRBJ1-4; a possible D gene is TRBD1 (5 bases). This CDR3 region has 15 residues. The germline CDR1 and CDR2 sequences are KGHSH and LQKENI. V was pared by 3 bases and J by 5 bases, with 13 bases between. This chain's CDR3 is CASSPTVGVNEKLFF. CDR3 nucleotides: TGTGCCAGCTCACCCACCGTAGGGGTCAATGAAAAACTGTTTTTT.

This clone was counted once. The chain has TRBV11-2 and TRBJ1-1; no definite D call. The V end was cut by 5 bases, the J end by 4 bases, with 14 bases between. The CDR3 loop spans 14 amino acids. Germline V gene lookup returns CDR1 SGHAT and CDR2 FQNNGV. The CDR3 is CASSPDPSGTEAFF. CDR3 in DNA: TGTGCCAGCAGCCCAGACCCCTCGGGCACTGAAGCTTTCTTT.

The CDR3 region has the DNA TGCGCCAGCAGCTTCGTCCCGACTAGCGGAAAGTACAATGAGCAGTTCTTC. It is translated as CASSFVPTSGKYNEQFF. This chain connects TRBV5-1 to TRBJ2-1; TRBD2 agrees at 9 bases. Trimming removed 2 bases from V and 4 bases from J; junction bases left unmatched: 10. The V gene's germline CDR1 is SGHRS and CDR2 YFSETQ. The CDR3 contains 17 residues.

This chain connects TRBV29-1 to TRBJ2-3; D remains ambiguous. CDR1 SQVTM and CDR2 ANQGSEA come from the germline V gene. Deletions cut 5 bases from V and 4 bases from J, with 13 bases between. This CDR3 region has 13 residues. CDR3 in DNA: TGCAGCGTTTTGATTCTCACGGCAGATACGCAGTATTTT. Protein: CSVLILTADTQYF.

The chain couples TRBV2 to TRBJ1-1, with a weak D call TRBD1 (5 bases). The CDR3 sequence is 11 residues long. V lost 6 bases and J 6 bases, leaving 8 bases between the germline ends. CDR1 SNHLY and CDR2 FYNNEI come from the germline V gene. The CDR3 here is CASSQGAEAFF. CDR3 nucleotides: TGTGCCAGCAGCCAGGGCGCTGAAGCTTTCTTT.

This rearrangement joins TRBV3-1 (or the pseudogene TRBV3-2) to TRBJ2-3; 7 bases line up with TRBD1. V shed 5 bases and J 6 bases; nucleotides not matched to a gene: 5. Germline V gene lookup returns CDR1 LGHDT and CDR2 YNNKEL (reference sequence). The CDR3 extends over 13 amino acids. In nucleotides, the CDR3 is TGTGCCAGCAGCTCCAGGGGGACCGATACGCAGTATTTT. Its translation: CASSSRGTDTQYF.

The chain is built from TRBV19 and TRBJ2-3; 7 bases match TRBD2. The CDR3 has 14 amino acids. Germline V lookup: CDR1 LNHDA, CDR2 SQIVND (reference sequence). Trimming cost V 6 bases and J 2 bases; bases outside gene matches: 5. The CDR3 DNA follows: TGTGCCAGTAGGCTAGCGGCCCACACAGATACGCAGTATTTT. Translation: CASRLAAHTDTQYF.

V gene TRBV10-3 combines with J gene TRBJ2-5; D is ambiguous. CDR3 length equals 13 residues. The V and J ends lost 4 bases and 3 bases respectively, with 9 bases between them. CDR1 is ENHRY and CDR2 is SYGVKD in the germline V gene. CDR3 region: CAISGKIKETQYF. For the CDR3, the DNA is TGTGCCATCAGTGGTAAAATTAAAGAGACCCAGTACTTC.

This chain connects TRBV10-3 to TRBJ2-3; D unclear. This CDR3 comprises 16 residues. The V end lost 0 bases, the J end lost 4 bases, and 14 bases lay between the germline ends. CDR1 is ENHRY and CDR2 is SYGVKD in the germline V gene. Here the CDR3 reads CAISESISGFADTQYF. Here the CDR3 DNA reads TGTGCCATCAGTGAGTCGATCTCGGGTTTCGCAGATACGCAGTATTTT.

The chain uses TRBV9 and TRBJ2-6; a possible D gene is TRBD1 (6 bases). The CDR3 has 17 residues. The germline V and J ends were trimmed by 4 bases and 2 bases, with 16 bases remaining between them. CDR1 is SGDLS and CDR2 is YYNGEE in the germline V gene. In nucleotides, the CDR3 is TGTGCCAGCAGCCTCCAATCAGGGGTGGCTGGGGCCAACGTCCTGACTTTC. Its protein product is CASSLQSGVAGANVLTF.

The chain has TRBV9 and TRBJ1-4; 7 nucleotides line up with TRBD1. The V gene end was trimmed by 3 bases and the J gene end by 11 bases; junction bases not matched to a gene: 4. The CDR3 length is 12 residues. Germline lookup yields CDR1 SGDLS and CDR2 YYNGEE. CDR3 sequence (DNA): TGTGCCAGCAGCGCTGGGACAGACAAACTGTTTTTT. Encoded protein: CASSAGTDKLFF.

The V call is TRBV5-1, the J call TRBJ2-1, with 13 bases aligning to TRBD2. From germline, CDR1 is SGHRS and CDR2 YFSETQ. The CDR3 totals 17 residues. V shed 2 bases and J 6 bases; nucleotides not matched to a gene: 8. CDR3 sequence reads: CASSFHGLAGETNEQFF. In DNA, the CDR3 is TGCGCCAGCAGCTTCCACGGACTAGCGGGAGAAACCAATGAGCAGTTCTTC.

The CDR3 DNA reads TGTGCCAGCAACAGCCGCTACGAGCAGTACTTC. Protein product: CASNSRYEQYF. The chain employs TRBV2 and TRBJ2-7, with unresolved D. Germline values: CDR1 SNHLY, CDR2 FYNNEI. V lost 7 bases and J lost 3, with 7 bases in between. The CDR3 has 11 residues.

The chain joins TRBV4-3 to TRBJ2-1; TRBD2 matches at 16 bases. V gave up 0 bases and J gave up 0 bases; unmatched junction bases: 8. CDR3 length: 21 amino acids. Germline loops: CDR1 LGHNA, CDR2 YSLEER. The CDR3 region has the DNA TGCGCCAGCAGCCAAGATCTGGGACTAGCGGGAGGGCCAAGCTCCTACAATGAGCAGTTCTTC. This encodes CASSQDLGLAGGPSSYNEQFF.

The rearrangement uses TRBV19 and TRBJ1-5, with TRBD1 matching 12 bases. V dropped 7 bases and J dropped 0; count of bases not matched to a gene: 13. This CDR3 contains 19 residues. Germline lookup yields CDR1 LNHDA and CDR2 SQIVND (reference sequence). CDR3 DNA sequence: TGTGCCAGTAACAACCCCGGGACAGGGGGCCGCGTTAGCAATCAGCCCCAGCATTTT. Translation gives CASNNPGTGGRVSNQPQHF.